These 23 T cell receptor beta chains came from one sample sequenced in a study of Ad26.COV2.S vaccination and SARS-CoV-2 variants. Only in-frame clones appear in the TCRdb table, and some are missing; sequencing was by immunoSEQ multiplex PCR. The repertoire holds some 500,000 clones, with approximately 92% as singletons. The treatment was: over 15 received Ad26.COV2.S at low or high dose, single or two shots; roughly five received placebo; per-sample allocation not given. Samples analyzed were those drawn on day 63 after the first vaccine or placebo injection. The material sequenced was peripheral blood, taken in a trial of Ad26.COV2.S vaccine versus placebo. The receptors originated from a person between 18 and 65 years old who received the Ad26.COV2.S COVID-19 vaccine or a placebo.

The rearrangement uses TRBV29-1 and TRBJ2-3; 7 nucleotides align to TRBD1. From germline, CDR1 is SQVTM and CDR2 ANQGSEA. With V trimmed by 5 bases and J by 2 bases, 4 bases remained unmatched. The CDR3 loop spans 13 amino acids. The CDR3 is CSVSGQNTDTQYF. For the CDR3, the DNA is TGCAGCGTTTCGGGACAGAACACAGATACGCAGTATTTT.

The chain couples TRBV5-1 to TRBJ2-3, with 7 bases identical to TRBD2. The germline CDR1 and CDR2 sequences are SGHRS and YFSETQ. V was pared by 1 base and J by 0 bases, with 5 bases of the junction left unmatched. This CDR3 comprises 16 residues. CDR3 amino acids: CASSLPGGASTDTQYF. Here the CDR3 DNA reads TGCGCCAGCAGCTTGCCGGGAGGAGCTAGCACAGATACGCAGTATTTT.

A single count supports this clone. This rearrangement joins TRBV11-3 to TRBJ2-5; D unresolved. The germline gives CDR1 SGHNT, CDR2 YENEEA. V was cut by 5 bases and J by 3 bases, with 7 bases left in between. The CDR3 is 12 residues long. DNA for the CDR3: TGTGCCAGCAGCCCCAACGAAGAGACCCAGTACTTC. Its translation is CASSPNEETQYF.

V is TRBV7-2 and J is TRBJ2-7; tentatively, D is TRBD2 (6 bases). The CDR3 has 14 residues. V lost 2 bases, J lost 2 bases, and 10 bases lay in between. The germline V gene encodes CDR1 SGHTA and CDR2 FQGNSA. The CDR3 nucleotides are TGTGCCAGCAGCTTAAGGGACTCCACCTACGAGCAGTACTTC. Translation gives CASSLRDSTYEQYF.

Only one count was recorded for this clone. CDR3 region: CASSQLRRVDEQYV. The CDR3 region has the DNA TGCGCCAGCAGCCAACTCCGCCGGGTCGACGAGCAGTACGTC. The chain links TRBV4-1 to TRBJ2-7; no clear D. Germline V gene lookup returns CDR1 MGHRA and CDR2 YSYEKL. Between the trimmed V and J ends, which lost 2 bases and 5 bases, there was a span of 13 bases. There are 14 residues in the CDR3.

The V call is TRBV28, the J call TRBJ2-2, with D uncertain. Per germline, CDR1 MDHEN and CDR2 SYDVKM. CDR3 length equals 15 residues. V was clipped by 3 bases and J by 7 bases, with 15 bases between them. The chain's CDR3 is CASSFIRDLGGELFF. The DNA for the CDR3 is TGTGCCAGCAGTTTCATTAGGGATCTCGGCGGGGAGCTGTTTTTT.

This chain links TRBV7-9 with TRBJ1-2; D is uncertain. The V end lost 1 base, the J end lost 2 bases, and 8 bases lay between the germline ends. Germline V CDR1 and CDR2: SEHNR, FQNEAQ (reference sequence). CDR3 length equals 14 residues. The CDR3 loop reads CASSLGSGNYGYTF. CDR3 DNA: TGTGCCAGCAGCTTAGGTTCAGGCAACTATGGCTACACCTTC.

The table lists this clone with a count of one. V and J are TRBV2 and TRBJ1-1; D remains ambiguous. V was cut by 5 bases and J by 9 bases, with 13 bases left in between. CDR3 size: 12 residues. Looked up from germline, CDR1 is SNHLY and CDR2 is FYNNEI. CDR3: CASSPTFLQAFF. For the CDR3, the DNA is TGTGCCAGCAGTCCAACGTTTCTCCAAGCTTTCTTT.

The chain uses TRBV28 and TRBJ2-2; D might be TRBD2 (6 bases). This CDR3 is built from 14 residues. V was clipped by 6 bases and J by 2 bases, with 10 bases between them. Germline assignment: CDR1 MDHEN and CDR2 SYDVKM. This chain's CDR3 is CASSTLANTGELFF. The CDR3 DNA follows: TGTGCCAGCAGCACACTAGCCAACACCGGGGAGCTGTTTTTT.

V gene TRBV6-5 combines with J gene TRBJ1-4, with a weak D call TRBD1 (5 bases). The germline gives CDR1 MNHEY, CDR2 SVGAGI. V lost 2 bases to trimming and J lost 8 bases, with 15 bases between them. The CDR3 runs to 15 residues. The CDR3 here is CASSYVVGGREKLFF. Written as DNA, the CDR3 is TGTGCCAGCAGTTACGTGGTCGGGGGTCGAGAAAAACTGTTTTTT.

The genes are TRBV2 and TRBJ2-1; 7 nucleotides match TRBD2. CDR1 and CDR2 (germline): SNHLY, FYNNEI. The CDR3 sequence is 16 residues long. With V trimmed by 2 bases and J by 7 bases, 11 bases remained unmatched. DNA for the CDR3: TGTGCCAGCAGTGAAAATCCTAGCGGCTCTCTTAATGAGCAGTTCTTC. It codes for CASSENPSGSLNEQFF.

In this sample, this clone turned up once. The chain has TRBV5-5 and TRBJ1-2; 8 nucleotides align to TRBD1. There are 13 residues in the CDR3. Trimming removed 0 bases from V and 8 bases from J; junction bases left unmatched: 3. From germline, CDR1 is SGHKS and CDR2 YYEKEE (reference sequence). The CDR3 here is CASSLGTGYGYTF. CDR3 coding DNA: TGTGCCAGCAGCTTGGGGACAGGGTACGGCTACACCTTC.

This clone has only one observation. The rearrangement links TRBV19 to TRBJ2-5; D might be TRBD1 (5 bases). V was clipped by 3 bases and J by 3 bases, with 11 bases between them. Germline V gene sequence: CDR1 LNHDA, CDR2 SQIVND (reference sequence). This CDR3 is 14 amino acids long. The CDR3 loop reads CASSIQGAEETQYF. The CDR3 nucleotides are TGTGCCAGTAGTATTCAAGGGGCGGAAGAGACCCAGTACTTC.

The V and J genes are TRBV5-1 and TRBJ2-2, with TRBD1 matching over 8 bases. The CDR3 is 14 amino acids. Trimming at V came to 7 bases and at J to 0 bases, leaving 2 bases not matched to a gene. Germline V gives CDR1 SGHRS, CDR2 YFSETQ. The CDR3 nucleotides read TGCGCCAGCGGGGACAGGTCGAACACCGGGGAGCTGTTTTTT. Translation gives CASGDRSNTGELFF.

The chain is built from TRBV3-1 (or the pseudogene TRBV3-2) and TRBJ2-3; no clear D. V shed 1 base and J shed 2 bases, with 16 bases lying between them. The CDR3 covers 17 residues. The V gene's germline CDR1 is LGHDT and CDR2 YNNKEL (reference sequence). The CDR3 is CASSQAKPYVDTDTQYF. CDR3 coding DNA: TGTGCCAGCAGCCAAGCGAAGCCCTACGTCGACACAGATACGCAGTATTTT.

The CDR3: CASSPTPMDRLRGNEQFF. The CDR3 DNA reads TGTGCCAGTAGTCCAACACCAATGGACCGGCTTCGAGGGAATGAGCAGTTCTTC. This chain uses TRBV19 with TRBJ2-1; the D gene is possibly TRBD2 (5 bases). This CDR3 has 18 residues. V shed 5 bases and J shed 7 bases, with 27 bases lying between them. Per the germline V gene, CDR1 is LNHDA and CDR2 is SQIVND (reference sequence).

The chain couples TRBV5-1 to TRBJ1-2; D uncertain. Germline V gene data show CDR1 as SGHRS and CDR2 as YFSETQ. The CDR3 is made up of 13 amino acids. V shed 1 base and J shed 4 bases, with 8 bases lying between them. CDR3 sequence (DNA): TGCGCCAGCAGCTTGACCGCGGTCTATGGCTACACCTTC. It codes for CASSLTAVYGYTF. Full variable domain (missing parts from reference TRBV5-1 and TRBJ1-2): KAGVTQTPRYLIKTRGQQVTLSCSPISGHRSVSWYQQTPGQGLQFLFEYFSETQRNKGNFPGRFSGRQFSNSRSEMNVSTLELGDSALYLCASSLTAVYGYTFGSGTRLTVV.

The rearrangement links TRBV28 to TRBJ1-3; D is possibly TRBD1 (6 bases). Germline CDR1 is MDHEN and CDR2 is SYDVKM. V shed 6 bases and J shed 1 base, with 10 bases lying between them. CDR3 size: 14 residues. In nucleotides, the CDR3 is TGTGCCAGCAGCTTCAGGGGTTCTGGAAACACCATATATTTT. It yields the protein CASSFRGSGNTIYF.

V is TRBV3-1 (or the pseudogene TRBV3-2) and J is TRBJ2-1; TRBD1 or TRBD2 may be the D gene (5 bases each). The germline V and J ends were trimmed by 4 bases and 2 bases, with 15 bases remaining between them. CDR3 length: 16 amino acids. The germline V gene has CDR1 LGHDT and CDR2 YNNKEL (reference sequence). In DNA form, the CDR3 reads TGTGCCAGCAGCCCATGGGGCGGGCAGACCTACAATGAGCAGTTCTTC. Encoded protein: CASSPWGGQTYNEQFF.

This chain connects TRBV3-1 (or the pseudogene TRBV3-2) to TRBJ1-1; possible D gene TRBD1, 6 bases. Germline CDR1 LGHDT, CDR2 YNNKEL (reference sequence). This CDR3 has 14 residues. V was pared by 2 bases and J by 4 bases, with 11 bases between. The CDR3 nucleotides are TGTGCCAGCAGCCAACAGGGGTGGGGCACTGAAGCTTTCTTT. Residues: CASSQQGWGTEAFF.

This chain links TRBV6-6 with TRBJ1-1; maybe TRBD1 (6 bases). This CDR3 contains 12 residues. V lost 5 bases to trimming and J lost 11 bases, with 15 bases between them. Germline loops: CDR1 MNHNY, CDR2 SVGAGI (reference sequence). Here the CDR3 DNA reads TGTGCCAGCAGTGCAAAGGGGGATGGTGCTTTCTTT. Encoded protein: CASSAKGDGAFF.

This chain links TRBV9 with TRBJ2-3; no reliable D call. CDR1 is SGDLS, CDR2 YYNGEE, per germline. The CDR3 spans 14 residues. Trimming stripped 3 bases from V and 2 bases from J, with 10 bases between. CDR3 amino acids: CASSAGILTDTQYF. The DNA for the CDR3 is TGTGCCAGCAGCGCCGGCATTCTCACAGATACGCAGTATTTT.

CDR3 nucleotides: TGTGCCAGCAGCCATGGCGGCACGCAGTATTTT. Its translation is CASSHGGTQYF. The genes are TRBV6-2 or TRBV6-3 and TRBJ2-3; no definite D call. V lost 6 bases, J lost 9 bases, and 10 bases lay in between. Germline CDR1 MNHEY, CDR2 SVGEGT. CDR3 size: 11 residues.